The 32 T cell receptor beta chains reported below all come from one sample, sequenced in a study of OX40 agonist ivuxolimab in advanced cancers. TCRdb's table, derived via immunoSEQ multiplex PCR, lists solely in-frame clones and lacks some. The table shows roughly 80,000 clones, with about 93% occurring only once. The sample here was CD4+ or CD8+ T cells sorted from blood, taken in a trial of the OX40 agonist ivuxolimab. All receptors come from an adult with an advanced solid tumor such as melanoma, head and neck, liver or kidney cancer.

J is TRBJ2-7 and V is TRBV2; 10 nucleotides line up with TRBD1. The V segment lost 7 bases and the J segment 5 bases; nucleotides outside the gene matches: 17. This CDR3 region has 17 residues. Germline CDR1 reads SNHLY; CDR2 reads FYNNEI. CDR3 region: CASNTARDRGSGDEQYF. CDR3 in DNA: TGTGCCAGCAACACCGCACGGGACAGGGGTTCGGGTGACGAGCAGTACTTC.

This chain uses TRBV9 with TRBJ1-3; D might be TRBD1 (6 bases). This CDR3 spans 16 amino acids. Trimming removed 2 bases from V and 0 bases from J, with 12 bases in between. Germline values: CDR1 SGDLS, CDR2 YYNGEE. The CDR3 nucleotides read TGTGCCAGCAGCGTTAACAGGGAGAGCTCTGGAAACACCATATATTTT. Translated, it gives CASSVNRESSGNTIYF. Combining the CDR3 with reference TRBV9 and TRBJ1-3 gives the whole variable domain DSGVTQTPKHLITATGQRVTLRCSPRSGDLSVYWYQQSLDQGLQFLIQYYNGEERAKGNILERFSAQQFPDLHSELNLSSLELGDSALYFCASSVNRESSGNTIYFGEGSWLTVV.

The rearrangement links TRBV27 to TRBJ2-7; 11 positions agree with TRBD1. V gave up 5 bases and J gave up 3 bases; unmatched junction bases: 3. CDR3 length: 14 amino acids. Germline V gives CDR1 MNHEY, CDR2 SMNVEV (reference sequence). The CDR3 here is CASSPGQGGYEQYF. DNA of the CDR3: TGTGCCAGCAGTCCGGGACAGGGGGGCTACGAGCAGTACTTC.

The chain has TRBV10-2 and TRBJ2-7; 9 bases are a match to TRBD2. Germline trimming cut 6 bases from V and 3 bases from J; bases unmatched to any gene: 9. The CDR3 is 15 residues long. CDR1 WSHSY and CDR2 SAAADI come from the germline V gene. The CDR3 loop is CASRAGLAPDYEQYF. CDR3 nucleotide sequence: TGCGCCAGCAGGGCGGGACTAGCTCCGGACTACGAGCAGTACTTC.

The chain links TRBV7-9 to TRBJ2-2; D is unclear. The germline gives CDR1 SEHNR, CDR2 FQNEAQ (reference sequence). CDR3 length equals 10 residues. V shed 5 bases and J shed 10 bases, with 5 bases lying between them. The CDR3 coding sequence is TGTGCCAGCAGCCGTTTGGAGCTGTTTTTT. Its protein product is CASSRLELFF.

This rearrangement joins TRBV15 to TRBJ2-7; a weak D match, TRBD1 (5 bases). The germline gives CDR1 LNHNV, CDR2 YYDKDF (reference sequence). Trimming shortened V by 3 bases and J by 1 base, and 13 bases separated the two germline ends. This CDR3 spans 15 amino acids. Here the CDR3 DNA reads TGTGCCACCAGCAGGGCCAGGGATGGGTCCTACGAGCAGTACTTC. Its translation: CATSRARDGSYEQYF.

V and J are TRBV9 and TRBJ1-5, with TRBD1 matching 11 bases. Germline V gives CDR1 SGDLS, CDR2 YYNGEE. The CDR3 runs to 13 residues. J lost 8 bases, V lost 7 bases, and 5 bases had no gene match. This CDR3 is CASSDRGLEPQHF. In DNA form, the CDR3 reads TGTGCCAGCTCGGACAGGGGGCTTGAGCCCCAGCATTTT. The full variable domain, rest sourced from reference TRBV9 and TRBJ1-5, is DSGVTQTPKHLITATGQRVTLRCSPRSGDLSVYWYQQSLDQGLQFLIQYYNGEERAKGNILERFSAQQFPDLHSELNLSSLELGDSALYFCASSDRGLEPQHFGDGTRLSIL.

The chain is built from TRBV27 and TRBJ2-5; weak D call: TRBD2 (5 bases). In germline, CDR1 is MNHEY, CDR2 SMNVEV (reference sequence). The CDR3 covers 17 residues. V was trimmed by 0 bases and J by 1 base, leaving 15 bases between them. In nucleotides, the CDR3 is TGTGCCAGCAGTTTATCCCGAGGGAGAGCGGTCCAAGAGACCCAGTACTTC. As protein: CASSLSRGRAVQETQYF.

This sequence joins TRBV18 and TRBJ1-5, with 8 bases identical to TRBD1. V lost 4 bases and J lost 5; bases outside the gene matches: 7. This CDR3 is 15 amino acids long. Germline V lookup: CDR1 KGHSH, CDR2 LQKENI. The CDR3 DNA sequence: TGTGCCAGCTCACTCGGACAGGGAAAAGATCAGCCCCAGCATTTT. Its translation: CASSLGQGKDQPQHF.

V is TRBV7-6 and J is TRBJ1-3, with D possibly being TRBD1 (5 bases). Germline lookup yields CDR1 SGHVS and CDR2 FNYEAQ. Trimming stripped 9 bases from V and 4 bases from J, with 10 bases between. The CDR3 has 12 amino acids. The CDR3 bases are TGTGCCAGTAGAGGGGTCGGAAACACCATATATTTT. Its protein is CASRGVGNTIYF.

This chain uses TRBV11-2 with TRBJ1-2; D gene uncertain. The CDR3 extends over 12 amino acids. V lost 0 bases, J lost 5 bases, and 4 bases lay in between. CDR1 and CDR2 (germline): SGHAT, FQNNGV. This chain's CDR3 is CASSLEIYGYTF. The CDR3 nucleotides read TGTGCCAGCAGCTTAGAAATTTATGGCTACACCTTC.

CDR3 DNA: TGTGCCAGTAGTATAGACAGGGAAAGCTTTGTGAACACTGAAGCTTTCTTT. Translated: CASSIDRESFVNTEAFF. V and J are TRBV19 and TRBJ1-1; maybe TRBD1 (5 bases). CDR1 LNHDA and CDR2 SQIVND come from the germline V gene (reference sequence). CDR3 length equals 17 residues. V gave up 0 bases and J gave up 0 bases, with 14 bases separating them.

This clone was seen a single time. The genes are TRBV27 and TRBJ2-7; D is perhaps TRBD2 (6 bases). CDR1 is MNHEY, CDR2 SMNVEV, per germline (reference sequence). This CDR3 contains 15 residues. The ends were cut back, 0 bases at V and 3 bases at J, with 12 bases in the middle. CDR3 coding DNA: TGTGCCAGCAGTTTATCGGGAGGCCTAGACTACGAGCAGTACTTC. Protein: CASSLSGGLDYEQYF.

The V and J genes are TRBV28 and TRBJ1-1; 10 bases line up with TRBD1. Trimming at V came to 4 bases and at J to 5 bases, leaving 19 bases not matched to a gene. This CDR3 is built from 19 residues. Looked up from germline, CDR1 is MDHEN and CDR2 is SYDVKM. CDR3 sequence (DNA): TGTGCCAGCAGTTCCCCCCAGCGGACAGGGGGGCCGAGTGGAACTGAAGCTTTCTTT. Translation gives CASSSPQRTGGPSGTEAFF.

This clone was counted between two and nine times. This rearrangement joins TRBV19 to TRBJ1-1, with 8 bases fitting TRBD1. The V gene's germline CDR1 is LNHDA and CDR2 SQIVND (reference sequence). CDR3 length: 16 residues. The J segment lost 10 bases and the V segment lost 7 bases, leaving 20 bases of the junction unmatched. The DNA for the CDR3 is TGTGCCAGTATCCTATGGGAAGACAGGGGAAAACAAGGAGCTTTCTTT. Amino acids: CASILWEDRGKQGAFF.

The V call is TRBV29-1, the J call TRBJ2-5; D is tentatively TRBD1 or TRBD2 (5 bases each). V lost 6 bases to trimming and J lost 5 bases, with 16 bases between them. The CDR3 is 13 residues long. The V gene's germline CDR1 is SQVTM and CDR2 ANQGSEA. CDR3 residues: CSVEPGRRETQYF. In nucleotides, the CDR3 is TGCAGCGTCGAACCGGGACGTCGGGAGACCCAGTACTTC.

The gene calls are TRBV4-1 and TRBJ2-7, with 8 positions matching TRBD1. Per germline, CDR1 MGHRA and CDR2 YSYEKL. CDR3 length equals 14 residues. Trimming took 1 base from V and 2 from J; bases not matched to a gene: 1. CDR3 coding DNA: TGCGCCAGCAGCCAAGCGACAGGGGCCTACGAGCAGTACTTC. It yields the protein CASSQATGAYEQYF.

The rearrangement joins TRBV7-9 to TRBJ2-7, with D possibly being TRBD2 (5 bases). V was clipped by 0 bases and J by 0 bases, with 12 bases between them. Germline V gives CDR1 SEHNR, CDR2 FQNEAQ (reference sequence). This CDR3 has 16 residues. CDR3: CASSLARTLVSYEQYF. The CDR3, as DNA: TGTGCCAGCAGCTTAGCTCGGACTCTAGTCTCCTACGAGCAGTACTTC.

The V call is TRBV7-2, the J call TRBJ2-5, with 8 bases lining up with TRBD1. The V gene end was trimmed by 2 bases and the J gene end by 2 bases; junction bases not matched to a gene: 7. The CDR3 totals 16 residues. The germline CDR1 and CDR2 sequences are SGHTA and FQGNSA. The CDR3 region is CASSLFLGQGQETQYF. In DNA form, the CDR3 reads TGTGCCAGCAGCTTATTTCTAGGACAGGGACAAGAGACCCAGTACTTC.

The gene calls are TRBV10-3 and TRBJ1-5; D call uncertain. Germline loops: CDR1 ENHRY, CDR2 SYGVKD. V was pared by 3 bases and J by 1 base, with 13 bases between. The CDR3 contains 16 residues. Here the CDR3 reads CAISDDGRGSNQPQHF. The CDR3 region has the DNA TGTGCCATCAGTGATGACGGGCGCGGCAGCAATCAGCCCCAGCATTTT.

The genes are TRBV5-1 and TRBJ2-1; D uncertain. CDR1 SGHRS and CDR2 YFSETQ come from the germline V gene. V shed 4 bases and J shed 7 bases, with 12 bases lying between them. The CDR3 is 13 amino acids. CDR3 coding DNA: TGCGCCAGCAGCCTGCGTTTAGGGAATGAGCAGTTCTTC. Translated, it gives CASSLRLGNEQFF.

This chain uses TRBV7-6 with TRBJ2-5; D unclear. Germline V gene data show CDR1 as SGHVS and CDR2 as FNYEAQ. V lost 5 bases and J 0 bases, leaving 16 bases between the germline ends. The CDR3 runs 16 residues. The CDR3 here is CASSTRTVAYQETQYF. In DNA form, the CDR3 reads TGTGCCAGCAGCACCAGGACCGTAGCATACCAAGAGACCCAGTACTTC.

This rearrangement joins TRBV6-6 to TRBJ2-1; the D gene could be TRBD1 or TRBD2 (5 bases each). Deletions cut 0 bases from V and 8 bases from J, with 14 bases between. Germline V gene sequence: CDR1 MNHNY, CDR2 SVGAGI (reference sequence). The CDR3 consists of 15 residues. CDR3 nucleotides: TGTGCCAGCAGTTACTCGGGACCCTCCTTGGATGAGCAGTTCTTC. Its translation is CASSYSGPSLDEQFF.

The V and J genes are TRBV10-2 and TRBJ2-5; D perhaps matches TRBD2 (5 bases). Trimming stripped 0 bases from V and 6 bases from J, with 11 bases between. The germline V gene encodes CDR1 WSHSY and CDR2 SAAADI. The CDR3 is 14 amino acids. The CDR3 sequence: CASSESLLVKTQYF. The CDR3 DNA follows: TGCGCCAGCAGTGAGTCGTTACTAGTAAAGACCCAGTACTTC.

The rearrangement uses TRBV6-5 and TRBJ2-7; 10 nucleotides line up with TRBD2. The CDR3 is 15 residues long. V was pared by 5 bases and J by 2 bases, with 6 bases of the junction left unmatched. In germline, CDR1 is MNHEY, CDR2 SVGAGI. CDR3 DNA sequence: TGTGCCAGCAGTCCCGCTAGCGGGAGCCCCTACGAGCAGTACTTC. Translating it yields CASSPASGSPYEQYF.

V and J are TRBV11-2 and TRBJ1-2; D call uncertain. CDR1 and CDR2 from the germline V gene are SGHAT and FQNNGV. There are 14 residues in the CDR3. The V end was cut by 5 bases, the J end by 2 bases, with 12 bases between. CDR3 sequence reads: CASSPDWENYGYTF. Here the CDR3 DNA reads TGTGCCAGCAGCCCGGACTGGGAAAACTATGGCTACACCTTC.

The chain has TRBV27 and TRBJ2-7; 11 nucleotides align to TRBD2. CDR1 and CDR2 from the germline V gene are MNHEY and SMNVEV (reference sequence). V shed 3 bases and J 4 bases; nucleotides not matched to a gene: 2. The CDR3 extends over 14 amino acids. The CDR3 bases are TGTGCCAGCAGTTTTAGCGGGAGGGCTTACGAGCAGTACTTC. Protein: CASSFSGRAYEQYF.

The genes are TRBV19 and TRBJ2-2; no clear D gene. This CDR3 is 13 amino acids long. The V gene lost 4 bases and the J gene lost 4 bases, with 7 bases spanning the gap. The germline gives CDR1 LNHDA, CDR2 SQIVND (reference sequence). CDR3 nucleotide sequence: TGTGCCAGTAGTAGCCTCGTCACCGGGGAGCTGTTTTTT. It yields the protein CASSSLVTGELFF.

The V call is TRBV11-2, the J call TRBJ2-3; D ambiguous. Germline loops: CDR1 SGHAT, CDR2 FQNNGV. The CDR3 loop spans 13 amino acids. V was pared by 4 bases and J by 2 bases, with 7 bases between. CDR3 protein: CASSYGFTDTQYF. The DNA for the CDR3 is TGTGCCAGCAGCTATGGATTCACAGATACGCAGTATTTT.

The rearrangement links TRBV9 to TRBJ2-5; a possible D gene is TRBD2 (6 bases). There are 16 residues in the CDR3. Trimming pared 4 bases from V and 2 bases from J, leaving 18 bases between. From germline, CDR1 is SGDLS and CDR2 YYNGEE. The CDR3 region is CASSLGWGDLQETQYF. The CDR3 DNA reads TGTGCCAGCAGCCTAGGGTGGGGGGACTTACAAGAGACCCAGTACTTC.

This chain connects TRBV6-6 to TRBJ2-1, with unresolved D. The CDR3 totals 14 residues. Trimming removed 0 bases from V and 5 bases from J, with 8 bases in between. The germline V gene encodes CDR1 MNHNY and CDR2 SVGAGI (reference sequence). In DNA, the CDR3 is TGTGCCAGCAGTTACTCTTTGGAGAACAATGAGCAGTTCTTC. It is translated as CASSYSLENNEQFF.

The V call is TRBV5-1, the J call TRBJ2-7; perhaps D is TRBD1 or TRBD2 (6 bases each). The germline CDR1 and CDR2 sequences are SGHRS and YFSETQ. V lost 0 bases, J lost 9 bases, and 13 bases lay in between. The CDR3 is made up of 13 amino acids. CDR3 bases: TGCGCCAGCAGCTTGGACGGGGGCCTGCCGCAGTACTTC. Its translation: CASSLDGGLPQYF.